These 11 T cell receptor beta chains share one sample of origin, sequenced in a study of blood T cell repertoires in COVID-19. Sequenced by immunoSEQ multiplex PCR; TCRdb stores in-frame clones only, minus some. The table has roughly 320,000 clones, 90% seen once. What was sequenced was peripheral blood. The source of these receptors is a woman aged 45 to 65 with COVID-19, enrolled during active disease.

V usage is TRBV7-3 and J usage is TRBJ2-3; TRBD2 aligns across 11 bases. Per the germline V gene, CDR1 is SGHTA and CDR2 is FQGTGA. The CDR3 is 17 residues long. Trimming cost V 1 base and J 4 bases; bases outside gene matches: 7. The CDR3 DNA sequence: TGTGCCAGCAGCTTAAGGCCTAGCGGGAGGCCCGCAGATACGCAGTATTTT. Translation gives CASSLRPSGRPADTQYF. The full variable domain, its missing parts supplied by reference TRBV7-3 and TRBJ2-3, is GAGVSQTPSNKVTEKGKYVELRCDPISGHTALYWYRQSLGQGPEFLIYFQGTGAADDSGLPNDRFFAVRPEGSVSTLKIQRTERGDSAVYLCASSLRPSGRPADTQYFGPGTRLTVL.

This chain links TRBV11-3 with TRBJ2-7; D might be TRBD1 (5 bases). Germline V gene sequence: CDR1 SGHNT, CDR2 YENEEA. V was trimmed by 4 bases and J by 0 bases, leaving 7 bases between them. CDR3 size: 13 residues. CDR3 sequence reads: CASSYRRSYEQYF. The CDR3 bases are TGTGCCAGCAGCTACAGGCGCTCCTACGAGCAGTACTTC.

V gene TRBV20-1 combines with J gene TRBJ2-7; 9 bases align to TRBD2. This CDR3 contains 14 residues. V shed 3 bases, J shed 5 bases, and the junction held 8 bases outside the gene matches. Germline lookup yields CDR1 DFQATT and CDR2 SNEGSKA (reference sequence). The DNA for the CDR3 is TGCAGTGCTAGTAAGGCGGGAGGGCCCCACGAGCAGTACTTC. This encodes CSASKAGGPHEQYF.

This rearrangement joins TRBV5-4 to TRBJ1-2; D gene unclear. V was trimmed by 0 bases and J by 8 bases, leaving 5 bases between them. The V gene's germline CDR1 is SGHNT and CDR2 YYREEE (reference sequence). The CDR3 runs 11 residues. The CDR3 DNA reads TGTGCCAGCAGCTTGGGAGGGGGCTACACCTTC. It is translated as CASSLGGGYTF. Supplemented by reference TRBV5-4 and TRBJ1-2, the full variable domain reads ETGVTQSPTHLIKTRGQQVTLRCSSQSGHNTVSWYQQALGQGPQFIFQYYREEENGRGNFPPRFSGLQFPNYSSELNVNALELDDSALYLCASSLGGGYTFGSGTRLTVV.

The V gene is TRBV7-9, the J gene TRBJ1-5; 7 bases agree with TRBD1. This CDR3 has 15 amino acids. V shed 0 bases and J 7 bases; nucleotides not matched to a gene: 6. Germline CDR1 reads SEHNR; CDR2 reads FQNEAQ (reference sequence). Written as DNA, the CDR3 is TGTGCCAGCAGCTTAGCGCCCCAGGGGGAACAGCCCCAGCATTTT. Translation gives CASSLAPQGEQPQHF. Using reference TRBV7-9 and TRBJ1-5 for the parts outside the CDR3, the full variable domain is DTGVSQNPRHKITKRGQNVTFRCDPISEHNRLYWYRQTLGQGPEFLTYFQNEAQLEKSRLLSDRFSAERPKGSFSTLEIQRTEQGDSAMYLCASSLAPQGEQPQHFGDGTRLSIL.

The genes are TRBV6-2 or TRBV6-3 and TRBJ1-3, with unresolved D. Germline CDR1 reads MNHEY; CDR2 reads SVGEGT. V shed 3 bases and J shed 1 base, with 7 bases lying between them. The CDR3 runs to 14 residues. For the CDR3, the DNA is TGTGCCAGCAGTTATGCGGGATCTGGAAACACCATATATTTT. Protein product: CASSYAGSGNTIYF.

The chain uses TRBV5-4 and TRBJ1-4; 7 bases agree with TRBD1. V lost 4 bases to trimming and J lost 7 bases; unmatched junction nucleotides: 7. This CDR3 comprises 14 residues. Per germline, CDR1 SGHNT and CDR2 YYREEE (reference sequence). CDR3 DNA sequence: TGTGCCAGCAGCAGTGACAGGGTGGGTGAAAAACTGTTTTTT. It specifies CASSSDRVGEKLFF.

The chain has TRBV19 and TRBJ1-2; 7 positions match TRBD1. Per germline, CDR1 LNHDA and CDR2 SQIVND (reference sequence). This CDR3 comprises 16 residues. After removal of 6 bases from V and 7 bases from J, the junction contained 17 bases not matched to a gene. CDR3: CASRGGMRGRISGYTF. CDR3 nucleotide sequence: TGTGCCAGTAGAGGGGGGATGAGGGGGCGCATTTCTGGCTACACCTTC.

In nucleotides, the CDR3 is TGTGCCAGCAGAACTTATATGACAGGGGATGAGCAGTACTTC. This gives the protein CASRTYMTGDEQYF. The chain is built from TRBV27 and TRBJ2-7; 8 nucleotides match TRBD1. From germline, CDR1 is MNHEY and CDR2 SMNVEV (reference sequence). The CDR3 loop spans 14 amino acids. V was clipped by 6 bases and J by 7 bases; unmatched bases: 11.

This chain uses TRBV6-6 with TRBJ2-1; D remains ambiguous. Germline V CDR1 and CDR2: MNHNY, SVGAGI (reference sequence). The CDR3 is 14 residues long. The ends were cut back, 7 bases at V and 0 bases at J, with 10 bases in the middle. CDR3 sequence reads: CASTFSSSYNEQFF. Here the CDR3 DNA reads TGTGCCAGCACTTTTTCCTCCTCCTACAATGAGCAGTTCTTC.

The chain couples TRBV5-6 to TRBJ2-5, with 7 positions matching TRBD1. CDR3 length: 16 amino acids. V trimming: 2 bases; J trimming: 1 base; junction bases outside the gene matches: 8. Germline CDR1 and CDR2: SGHDT and YYEEEE. The CDR3 nucleotides are TGTGCCAGCAGCTTTGGAATGTCAGGGGGCCAAGAGACCCAGTACTTC. It is translated as CASSFGMSGGQETQYF.